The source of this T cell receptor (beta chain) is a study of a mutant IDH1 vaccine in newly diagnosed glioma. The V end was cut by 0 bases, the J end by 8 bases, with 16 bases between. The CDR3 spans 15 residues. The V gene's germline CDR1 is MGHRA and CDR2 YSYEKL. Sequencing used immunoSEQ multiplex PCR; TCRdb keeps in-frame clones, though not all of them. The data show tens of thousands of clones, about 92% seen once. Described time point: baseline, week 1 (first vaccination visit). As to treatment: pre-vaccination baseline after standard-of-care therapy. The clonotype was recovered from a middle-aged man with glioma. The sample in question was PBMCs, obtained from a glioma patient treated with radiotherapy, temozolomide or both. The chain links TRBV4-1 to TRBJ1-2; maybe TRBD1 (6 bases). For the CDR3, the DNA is TGCGCCAGCAGCCAAGATCGCGGGGGCTCTGGGGGCTACACCTTC. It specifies CASSQDRGGSGGYTF.